The 23 T cell receptor beta chains listed next were all sequenced from one sample in a study of blood T cell repertoires in COVID-19 (TCRdb year 2020). Preparation of the library involved the immunoSEQ multiplex PCR assay. TCRdb mirrors the immuneACCESS table, restricted to in-frame sequences. Some clones are absent from its copies; in checked studies, under half trace to an unresolved V gene, and the reason for the others is unknown. The sample table lists some 370,000 clones, about 90% of them with a count of one. Of the sample, 6.5% falls within the top ten clones. The sample consisted of peripheral blood. These receptors all stem from a man aged 18 to 30 with active or convalescent COVID-19.

The rearrangement joins TRBV6-6 to TRBJ2-3; TRBD2 matches 13 bases. The trim removed 5 bases at V and 6 bases at J, leaving 14 bases unmatched. The germline V gene encodes CDR1 MNHNY and CDR2 SVGAGI (reference sequence). The CDR3 is 18 amino acids. The DNA of the CDR3 is TGTGCCAGCAGTAGATATAAAACTAGCGGGGGGGCCATTGATACGCAGTATTTT. It is translated as CASSRYKTSGGAIDTQYF.

This chain connects TRBV19 to TRBJ1-2; a possible D gene is TRBD1 (6 bases). CDR3 length: 13 amino acids. V was trimmed by 7 bases and J by 3 bases, leaving 12 bases between them. Germline values: CDR1 LNHDA, CDR2 SQIVND (reference sequence). CDR3 in DNA: TGTGCCAGTAACCGGGACAATCACTATGGCTACACCTTC. Encoded protein: CASNRDNHYGYTF.

The V and J genes are TRBV11-3 and TRBJ2-1; D is perhaps TRBD1 (5 bases). Deletions cut 2 bases from V and 4 bases from J, with 6 bases between. Germline CDR1 reads SGHNT; CDR2 reads YENEEA. The CDR3 extends over 13 amino acids. DNA of the CDR3: TGTGCCAGCAGCTTACAGGGTTACAATGAGCAGTTCTTC. This sequence encodes CASSLQGYNEQFF.

This chain uses TRBV6-2 or TRBV6-3 with TRBJ1-6; 8 nucleotides match TRBD1. The CDR3 has 14 residues. CDR1 and CDR2 from the germline V gene are MNHEY and SVGEGT. The junction had 3 bases not matched to a gene; V was cut back by 4 bases and J by 7 bases. This CDR3 reads CASSFRQGNSPLHF. The CDR3 DNA sequence: TGTGCCAGCAGTTTCCGACAGGGGAATTCACCCCTCCACTTT.

Written as DNA, the CDR3 is TGCGCCAGCAGCGGGGGGTTGGGCAATCAGCCCCAGCATTTT. Translated: CASSGGLGNQPQHF. This chain uses TRBV5-1 with TRBJ1-5, with D possibly matching TRBD1 (5 bases). This CDR3 has 14 amino acids. The germline V gene encodes CDR1 SGHRS and CDR2 YFSETQ. Trimming shortened V by 4 bases and J by 2 bases, and 10 bases separated the two germline ends.

The V call is TRBV24-1, the J call TRBJ2-2, with TRBD2 as a possible D gene (5 bases). CDR3 length: 14 residues. From germline, CDR1 is KGHDR and CDR2 SFDVKD. V was cut by 2 bases and J by 6 bases, with 9 bases left in between. CDR3 protein: CATSDSSRAGELFF. The CDR3, as DNA: TGTGCCACCAGTGATTCTTCGCGGGCCGGGGAGCTGTTTTTT.

This sequence joins TRBV28 and TRBJ1-5; 7 bases map to TRBD1. The junction had 8 bases not matched to a gene; V was cut back by 4 bases and J by 5 bases. CDR1 and CDR2 (germline): MDHEN, SYDVKM. CDR3 length: 15 residues. CDR3 loop: CASSSGTAGHQPQHF. DNA for the CDR3: TGTGCCAGCAGTTCCGGGACAGCCGGCCATCAGCCCCAGCATTTT.

A few counts support this clone. As DNA, the CDR3 is TGTGCCAGCAGCTTGAGTCGAGGTCCCACTGAAGCTTTCTTT. It specifies CASSLSRGPTEAFF. The chain couples TRBV5-4 to TRBJ1-1; D gene unclear. CDR1 is SGHNT, CDR2 YYREEE, per germline (reference sequence). The V and J ends lost 1 base and 4 bases respectively, with 11 bases between them. This CDR3 has 14 amino acids.

The rearrangement uses TRBV4-2 and TRBJ2-3; a possible D gene is TRBD1 (5 bases). Trimming cost V 1 base and J 1 base, with 15 bases left between them. The CDR3 runs 17 residues. Germline CDR1 LGHNA, CDR2 YNFKEQ. CDR3 in amino acids: CASSQGVQAGRTDTQYF. The CDR3 DNA is TGTGCCAGCAGCCAAGGAGTACAGGCAGGGCGCACAGATACGCAGTATTTT.

The V gene is TRBV9, the J gene TRBJ2-1, with TRBD2 matching 7 bases. CDR1 and CDR2 from the germline V gene are SGDLS and YYNGEE. The CDR3 spans 17 residues. Trimming at V came to 0 bases and at J to 5 bases, leaving 11 bases not matched to a gene. CDR3 protein: CASSVDLHGGSNNEQFF. The CDR3 coding sequence is TGTGCCAGCAGCGTAGATCTCCATGGCGGGAGCAACAATGAGCAGTTCTTC.

This clone was observed once. The sample contains more than one DNA sequence encoding this CDR3. This rearrangement joins TRBV27 to TRBJ2-7; a possible D gene is TRBD1 (5 bases). V shed 3 bases and J shed 0 bases, with 12 bases lying between them. The CDR3 runs 15 residues. Germline CDR1 MNHEY, CDR2 SMNVEV (reference sequence). The CDR3 sequence is CASSFSQGTSYEQYF. CDR3 in DNA: TGTGCCAGCAGTTTCAGTCAGGGTACCTCCTACGAGCAGTACTTC.

The chain has TRBV18 and TRBJ1-4; 10 nucleotides agree with TRBD1. Germline assignment: CDR1 KGHSH and CDR2 LQKENI. The CDR3 consists of 16 residues. Unmatched junction bases numbered 9, after V lost 8 bases and J lost 3 bases. For the CDR3, the DNA is TGTGCCAGCCTTCGGGGACAGGGGTGGGCTAATGAAAAACTGTTTTTT. Translating gives CASLRGQGWANEKLFF.

The CDR3 reads CASSYSNRISTDTQYF. CDR3 sequence (DNA): TGTGCCAGCAGTTACTCCAACAGGATCAGCACAGATACGCAGTATTTT. The V gene is TRBV6-5, the J gene TRBJ2-3, with D perhaps matching TRBD1 (5 bases). Trimming took off 0 bases at V and 0 bases at J, with 10 bases between the two ends. Germline assignment: CDR1 MNHEY and CDR2 SVGAGI. This CDR3 is 16 amino acids long.

This clone was seen more than once but under ten times. The CDR3, as DNA: TGCGCCAGCAGCGGAGGACTCCTTAGCACAGATACGCAGTATTTT. Its translation is CASSGGLLSTDTQYF. V usage is TRBV5-1 and J usage is TRBJ2-3, with D possibly matching TRBD2 (5 bases). The CDR3 sequence is 15 residues long. V was clipped by 4 bases and J by 0 bases, with 12 bases between them. Germline loops: CDR1 SGHRS, CDR2 YFSETQ.

The rearrangement joins TRBV24-1 to TRBJ1-5; 7 bases are a match to TRBD1. The CDR3 extends over 16 amino acids. Trimming took 4 bases from V and 3 from J; bases not matched to a gene: 8. Germline loops: CDR1 KGHDR, CDR2 SFDVKD. In nucleotides, the CDR3 is TGTGCCACCAGTGACCCCTCGACAGGGAACAATCAGCCCCAGCATTTT. This codes for CATSDPSTGNNQPQHF.

This clone was counted once. V and J are TRBV4-3 and TRBJ2-3, with D tentatively TRBD1 (6 bases). V lost 0 bases to trimming and J lost 5 bases, with 6 bases between them. The germline V gene encodes CDR1 LGHNA and CDR2 YSLEER. The CDR3 covers 13 residues. The CDR3 sequence: CASSQDRGDTQYF. The CDR3 DNA reads as TGCGCCAGCAGCCAAGACAGGGGAGATACGCAGTATTTT.

The chain carries TRBV4-1 and TRBJ1-1, with D uncertain. In germline, CDR1 is MGHRA, CDR2 YSYEKL. This CDR3 has 16 amino acids. V lost 0 bases, J lost 0 bases, and 11 bases lay in between. In DNA, the CDR3 is TGCGCCAGCAGCCAAGACGGCAGGCAAATGAACACTGAAGCTTTCTTT. It codes for CASSQDGRQMNTEAFF.

The chain carries TRBV3-1 (or the pseudogene TRBV3-2) and TRBJ2-2; D remains ambiguous. The V end was cut by 1 base, the J end by 7 bases, with 10 bases between. Per the germline V gene, CDR1 is LGHDT and CDR2 is YNNKEL (reference sequence). The length of the CDR3 is 14 residues. For the CDR3, the DNA is TGTGCCAGCAGCCAAGTGGCTGCATGCGGGGAGCTGTTTTTT. The encoded protein is CASSQVAACGELFF.

This clone was seen just once. The identical CDR3 is also encoded by other nucleotide sequences in the sample. The chain couples TRBV5-1 to TRBJ2-7; 7 nucleotides match TRBD2. Germline-derived CDR1 and CDR2 are SGHRS and YFSETQ. The CDR3 length is 13 residues. The V gene end was trimmed by 1 base and the J gene end by 2 bases; junction bases not matched to a gene: 0. The CDR3 DNA reads as TGCGCCAGCAGCTTGAGCGGGACCTACGAGCAGTACTTC. Its translation: CASSLSGTYEQYF.

The DNA of the CDR3 is TGTGCCAGCAGCCAAGCTCTCGTAGGTCTCTCGGGGACTGAAGCTTTCTTT. Residues: CASSQALVGLSGTEAFF. This chain connects TRBV4-2 to TRBJ1-1, with unresolved D. This CDR3 has 17 amino acids. V was trimmed by 1 base and J by 5 bases, leaving 20 bases between them. CDR1 and CDR2 (germline): LGHNA, YNFKEQ.

The V gene is TRBV7-2, the J gene TRBJ1-2; 7 nucleotides line up with TRBD1. This CDR3 has 16 amino acids. J gave up 0 bases and V 4 bases, and 8 bases lay outside the gene matches. Per germline, CDR1 SGHTA and CDR2 FQGNSA. This CDR3 reads CASSSFGQEANYGYTF. The CDR3 DNA reads as TGTGCCAGCAGCTCCTTCGGACAGGAAGCTAACTATGGCTACACCTTC.

This chain connects TRBV5-1 to TRBJ1-6; D call uncertain. This CDR3 contains 14 residues. Germline values: CDR1 SGHRS, CDR2 YFSETQ. Trimming cost V 2 bases and J 8 bases, with 11 bases left between them. CDR3 DNA: TGCGCCAGCAGCTTCATGTCGGAGGATTCACCCCTCCACTTT. Its protein is CASSFMSEDSPLHF.

The chain is built from TRBV3-1 (or the pseudogene TRBV3-2) and TRBJ2-1; D perhaps matches TRBD2 (5 bases). Germline CDR1 is LGHDT and CDR2 is YNNKEL (reference sequence). V lost 4 bases to trimming and J lost 6 bases, with 7 bases between them. The CDR3 covers 12 residues. The CDR3 DNA sequence: TGTGCCAGCAGCCCCCTAGCCAATGAGCAGTTCTTC. It encodes CASSPLANEQFF.